Following are 29 T cell receptor beta chains from one sample sequenced in a study of T-cell memory formation after mild COVID-19. TCRdb itself ran the 5' RACE reads through MiXCR, one entry per CDR3 protein. Of just under 550,000 distinct CDR3 sequences listed, around 21% are singletons. The sample taken for sequencing was PBMCs or a T cell subset sorted from them (not recorded which). These receptors were obtained from an adult woman who had mild COVID-19 (a few samples of this study predate the infection). Cell type and time point are not known.

The chain uses TRBV3-1 and TRBJ2-1; TRBD2 matches at 12 bases. The germline CDR1 and CDR2 sequences are LGHDT and YNNKEL (reference sequence). CDR3 length: 18 amino acids. V shed 1 base, J shed 6 bases, and the junction held 10 bases outside the gene matches. The CDR3 region has the DNA TGTGCCAGCAGCCAAGGGACTAGCGGGGAGTGGGTAGGCAATGAGCAGTTCTTC. The encoded protein is CASSQGTSGEWVGNEQFF.

This clonotype was seen at least ten times. This rearrangement joins TRBV30 to TRBJ1-1; D gene ambiguous. This CDR3 has 14 residues. Trimming took 2 bases from V and 0 from J, leaving 10 bases between them. Germline V CDR1 and CDR2: GTSNPN, SVGIG (reference sequence). In nucleotides, the CDR3 is TGTGCCTGGAGTATCGACACCTTGAACACTGAAGCTTTCTTT. Translating gives CAWSIDTLNTEAFF.

The rearrangement links TRBV20-1 to TRBJ2-7; possible D gene TRBD2, 5 bases. This CDR3 contains 15 residues. V was shortened by 5 bases and J by 0 bases, with 17 bases between the two germline ends. Germline loops: CDR1 DFQATT, CDR2 SNEGSKA (reference sequence). The CDR3 loop is CSAGVPGSLSYEQYF. DNA of the CDR3: TGCAGTGCTGGAGTACCGGGAAGCCTCTCCTACGAGCAGTACTTC.

This chain connects TRBV20-1 to TRBJ2-1; TRBD2 aligns across 8 bases. The CDR3 extends over 19 amino acids. The J segment lost 0 bases and the V segment lost 4 bases, leaving 17 bases of the junction unmatched. Germline values: CDR1 DFQATT, CDR2 SNEGSKA (reference sequence). The CDR3 sequence: CSATTPLDQRGPSYNEQFF. The CDR3 DNA follows: TGCAGTGCTACCACGCCTCTTGACCAGCGGGGGCCCTCCTACAATGAGCAGTTCTTC.

This clonotype has ten or more counts. The chain joins TRBV24-1 to TRBJ2-3, with 9 nucleotides matching TRBD1. Looked up from germline, CDR1 is KGHDR and CDR2 is SFDVKD. Germline trimming cut 3 bases from V and 5 bases from J; bases unmatched to any gene: 8. The CDR3 is 16 residues long. CDR3 sequence reads: CATSDIGQGRQDTQYF. The CDR3 coding sequence is TGTGCCACCAGTGATATAGGACAGGGGCGTCAAGATACGCAGTATTTT.

This sequence joins TRBV6-5 and TRBJ1-6; possibly TRBD1 for D (6 bases). Germline CDR1 and CDR2: MNHEY and SVGAGI. V gave up 0 bases and J gave up 0 bases, with 12 bases separating them. The CDR3 has 18 residues. The CDR3 DNA is TGTGCCAGCAGTTACTCGGGGGGCTATAGCTCCTATAATTCACCCCTCCACTTT. Translation gives CASSYSGGYSSYNSPLHF.

This clonotype occurred a few times. The chain uses TRBV4-3 and TRBJ1-2; possibly TRBD1 for D (6 bases). In germline, CDR1 is LGHNA, CDR2 YSLEER. Trimming took off 3 bases at V and 2 bases at J, with 16 bases between the two ends. The CDR3 sequence is 16 residues long. CDR3 loop: CASSHPTGNSNYGYTF. CDR3 bases: TGCGCCAGCAGCCACCCAACAGGGAACTCAAACTATGGCTACACCTTC.

This clonotype showed up just a few times. The gene calls are TRBV9 and TRBJ1-1, with TRBD1 as a possible D gene (5 bases). V was shortened by 0 bases and J by 1 base, with 10 bases between the two germline ends. Germline CDR1 reads SGDLS; CDR2 reads YYNGEE. The CDR3 is 15 residues long. CDR3 bases: TGTGCCAGCAGCGTAGGTCAGGGCCGGAACACTGAAGCTTTCTTT. It encodes CASSVGQGRNTEAFF. The variable domain in full, with the rest retrieved from reference TRBV9 and TRBJ1-1, is DSGVTQTPKHLITATGQRVTLRCSPRSGDLSVYWYQQSLDQGLQFLIQYYNGEERAKGNILERFSAQQFPDLHSELNLSSLELGDSALYFCASSVGQGRNTEAFFGQGTRLTVV.

This clonotype came up a few times. This rearrangement joins TRBV5-1 to TRBJ2-2; D unresolved. V dropped 4 bases and J dropped 0 bases, with 10 bases sitting between them. From germline, CDR1 is SGHRS and CDR2 YFSETQ. This CDR3 contains 15 residues. CDR3 sequence: CASSPPYSNTGELFF. The CDR3 bases are TGCGCCAGCAGCCCACCCTATTCGAACACCGGGGAGCTGTTTTTT.

This clonotype has only one observation. This chain connects TRBV28 to TRBJ1-1; a possible D gene is TRBD1 (5 bases). Between the trimmed V and J ends, which lost 7 bases and 3 bases, there was a span of 12 bases. This CDR3 is 13 amino acids long. Per the germline V gene, CDR1 is MDHEN and CDR2 is SYDVKM. In nucleotides, the CDR3 is TGTGCCAGCAAAATCGGGGGGTACACTGAAGCTTTCTTT. Protein: CASKIGGYTEAFF.

There are many counts of this clonotype. This chain joins TRBV4-2 and TRBJ1-2; no reliable D call. V shed 0 bases and J shed 7 bases, with 9 bases lying between them. Germline V gene sequence: CDR1 LGHNA, CDR2 YNFKEQ. The CDR3 is 13 residues long. The CDR3 spells CASSQEQPAGYTF. The CDR3 DNA sequence: TGTGCCAGCAGCCAAGAACAACCGGCTGGCTACACCTTC.

This rearrangement joins TRBV7-9 to TRBJ1-1, with D unclear. Germline-derived CDR1 and CDR2 are SEHNR and FQNEAQ (reference sequence). The CDR3 runs 12 residues. V shed 1 base and J shed 7 bases, with 7 bases lying between them. For the CDR3, the DNA is TGTGCCAGCAGCTTAGTCGGGGATGAAGCTTTCTTT. Residues: CASSLVGDEAFF.

The V call is TRBV11-2, the J call TRBJ2-7, with 8 bases identical to TRBD2. Germline assignment: CDR1 SGHAT and CDR2 FQNNGV. The CDR3 consists of 20 residues. J gave up 3 bases and V 0 bases, and 19 bases lay outside the gene matches. The DNA of the CDR3 is TGTGCCAGCAGCTTAGACGGCTGGATTAGCGGGACAAAGGAGGACTACGAGCAGTACTTC. It is translated as CASSLDGWISGTKEDYEQYF.

This rearrangement joins TRBV5-1 to TRBJ2-7, with D unclear. The germline CDR1 and CDR2 sequences are SGHRS and YFSETQ. With 6 bases removed from V and 4 bases from J, the gap between germline ends came to 8 bases. There are 11 residues in the CDR3. For the CDR3, the DNA is TGCGCCAGCAAAGGTGAATACGAGCAGTACTTC. Its translation is CASKGEYEQYF.

This clonotype was counted only a few times. The CDR3 DNA is TGTGCCAGCACCCGGGGAGCTTCGTACAATGAGCAGTTCTTC. Its translation is CASTRGASYNEQFF. The V gene is TRBV7-2, the J gene TRBJ2-1; tentatively, D is TRBD2 (5 bases). V dropped 7 bases and J dropped 4 bases, with 14 bases sitting between them. The CDR3 covers 14 residues. Germline CDR1 is SGHTA and CDR2 is FQGNSA.

The chain has TRBV5-1 and TRBJ2-5; TRBD1 aligns across 8 bases. Unmatched junction bases numbered 12, after V lost 9 bases and J lost 2 bases. The germline CDR1 and CDR2 sequences are SGHRS and YFSETQ. This CDR3 has 15 amino acids. The CDR3 loop is CATSGGAGLQETQYF. CDR3 nucleotides: TGCGCCACCTCAGGGGGCGCAGGGCTACAAGAGACCCAGTACTTC.

The chain employs TRBV6-6 and TRBJ1-5, with TRBD1 matching over 7 bases. CDR1 is MNHNY and CDR2 is SVGAGI in the germline V gene (reference sequence). The V and J ends lost 7 bases and 5 bases, in that order; junction bases with no gene match: 14. The CDR3 loop spans 16 amino acids. The CDR3 here is CASTYLTGMGDQPQHF. The CDR3 DNA reads as TGTGCCAGCACCTACTTGACAGGGATGGGAGATCAGCCCCAGCATTTT.

The sample holds a few counts of this clonotype. V is TRBV6-2 or TRBV6-3 and J is TRBJ2-7, with D unclear. Germline lookup yields CDR1 MNHEY and CDR2 SVGEGT. V lost 0 bases and J lost 3, with 3 bases in between. The CDR3 totals 12 residues. As DNA, the CDR3 is TGTGCCAGCAGTTACTCCCACTACGAGCAGTACTTC. Translated: CASSYSHYEQYF.

This clonotype has a handful of counts. The J gene is TRBJ1-6, the V gene TRBV2; D gene ambiguous. Germline assignment: CDR1 SNHLY and CDR2 FYNNEI. The CDR3 extends over 13 amino acids. Trimming stripped 6 bases from V and 7 bases from J, with 10 bases between. In DNA form, the CDR3 reads TGTGCCAGCAGAACCTTTGAGAATTCACCCCTCCACTTT. This gives the protein CASRTFENSPLHF.

The genes are TRBV6-1 and TRBJ1-1; maybe TRBD1 (6 bases). The germline V gene encodes CDR1 MNHNS and CDR2 SASEGT. This CDR3 contains 14 residues. Trimming pared 7 bases from V and 5 bases from J, leaving 17 bases between. The CDR3 DNA sequence: TGTGCCAGCAAGGTTGGGGGGCCGGGGACTGAAGCTTTCTTT. This encodes CASKVGGPGTEAFF.

This chain's CDR3 is CASSSQGNVAKNIQYF. CDR3 nucleotide sequence: TGTGCCAGCAGTAGTCAGGGTAATGTTGCCAAAAACATTCAGTACTTC. The chain recombines TRBV2 with TRBJ2-4; tentative D call: TRBD1 (5 bases). V was pared by 5 bases and J by 1 base, with 15 bases between. This CDR3 region has 16 residues. Looked up from germline, CDR1 is SNHLY and CDR2 is FYNNEI.

This chain links TRBV6-5 with TRBJ1-2; 7 bases map to TRBD1. Germline loops: CDR1 MNHEY, CDR2 SVGAGI. V was clipped by 6 bases and J by 4 bases; unmatched bases: 5. This CDR3 is built from 13 residues. CDR3: CASRSQGRYGYTF. In DNA form, the CDR3 reads TGTGCCAGCAGGTCACAGGGGCGCTATGGCTACACCTTC.

A few counts support this clonotype. The rearrangement links TRBV4-3 to TRBJ2-7, with D unresolved. There are 14 residues in the CDR3. Germline V gene lookup returns CDR1 LGHNA and CDR2 YSLEER. Trimming shortened V by 3 bases and J by 0 bases, and 9 bases separated the two germline ends. The CDR3 spells CASSHSLVSYEQYF. The CDR3 coding sequence is TGCGCCAGCAGCCACTCCCTTGTCTCCTACGAGCAGTACTTC.

This clonotype was seen just once. The J gene is TRBJ1-4, the V gene TRBV10-3, with a weak D call TRBD1 (6 bases). Germline CDR1 and CDR2: ENHRY and SYGVKD. This CDR3 is built from 13 residues. Trimming took off 3 bases at V and 4 bases at J, with 6 bases between the two ends. CDR3 nucleotides: TGTGCCATCAGTGAAGGGGGTAATGAAAAACTGTTTTTT. Amino acids: CAISEGGNEKLFF.

This chain links TRBV20-1 with TRBJ1-2; possible D gene TRBD1, 6 bases. Trimming left V 5 bases short and J 6 bases short, with 16 bases between. The CDR3 is 13 amino acids. Germline CDR1 DFQATT, CDR2 SNEGSKA (reference sequence). CDR3 loop: CSAPNRAGDGYTF. DNA of the CDR3: TGCAGTGCTCCGAACAGGGCGGGGGATGGCTACACCTTC.

The DNA of the CDR3 is TGTGCCAGCAGCTTACTCGGACAAGGCGGCTATGGCTACACCTTC. Protein: CASSLLGQGGYGYTF. The chain couples TRBV7-9 to TRBJ1-2, with a possible D match to TRBD1 (5 bases). Trimming took off 2 bases at V and 4 bases at J, with 14 bases between the two ends. The CDR3 is made up of 15 amino acids. CDR1 and CDR2 (germline): SEHNR, FQNEAQ (reference sequence). Filled out from reference TRBV7-9 and TRBJ1-2, the complete variable domain reads DTGVSQNPRHKITKRGQNVTFRCDPISEHNRLYWYRQTLGQGPEFLTYFQNEAQLEKSRLLSDRFSAERPKGSFSTLEIQRTEQGDSAMYLCASSLLGQGGYGYTFGSGTRLTVV.

The V gene is TRBV30, the J gene TRBJ2-3; TRBD1 is a possible D gene (6 bases). From germline, CDR1 is GTSNPN and CDR2 SVGIG (reference sequence). The V end was cut by 5 bases, the J end by 2 bases, with 17 bases between. The CDR3 is made up of 15 amino acids. The CDR3 DNA follows: TGTGCCTGGTGTTTAGGGGGAGCGGCCACAGATACGCAGTATTTT. It translates to CAWCLGGAATDTQYF.

The chain couples TRBV10-3 to TRBJ2-7; 8 bases are shared with TRBD2. J was trimmed by 0 bases and V by 6 bases; bases with no gene match: 7. The CDR3 spans 15 residues. CDR1 and CDR2 (germline): ENHRY, SYGVKD. CDR3 sequence reads: CAIRPGLEGSYEQYF. Written as DNA, the CDR3 is TGTGCCATCAGGCCGGGACTAGAAGGCTCCTACGAGCAGTACTTC.

The gene calls are TRBV5-1 and TRBJ1-1; TRBD1 might be the D (6 bases). The V and J ends lost 0 bases and 8 bases respectively, with 14 bases between them. CDR1 SGHRS and CDR2 YFSETQ come from the germline V gene. The CDR3 runs to 14 residues. In nucleotides, the CDR3 is TGCGCCAGCAGCTTGGCAGGGGAAAACCTCGAAGCTTTCTTT. Translation: CASSLAGENLEAFF.